Listed here is a single T cell receptor beta chain. The antigen remains unidentified. This sample was included in a study of human T cells and chemical hapten exposure. General study findings and limits: TCRs at a frequency above 1 in 1000 stayed unchanged with DPC sensitization.

This CDR3 has 15 residues. The germline V gene encodes CDR1 MDHEN and CDR2 SYDVKM. Trimming stripped 3 bases from V and 0 bases from J, with 6 bases between. Individual cDNA molecules received unique molecular identifiers in the library. As handled by the study authors: Counting gave a median of 95,638 TCRs per sample, with values ranging from roughly 20,000 to 750,000. TCRdb passed the RACE reads through MiXCR, listing each CDR3 protein once. The authors' filters were not applied to this entry. The sample yields 250,000 or so distinct CDR3 sequences, just under 8% seen once. The time point here: pre-sensitization, week 0. Treatment given: therapeutic diphenylcyclopropenone sensitization with weekly scalp DPC.

The input for sequencing was whole blood, taken in connection with sensitization to the hapten diphenylcyclopropenone (DPC). The TCR sequence derives from a man aged 18 to 30 with alopecia areata. Some clones in this sample may be carry-over from other donors' samples. The V and J genes are TRBV28 and TRBJ2-6; D is uncertain. CDR3: CASSFSGSGANVLTF. The CDR3 DNA is TGTGCCAGCAGTTTCTCGGGCTCTGGGGCCAACGTCCTGACTTTC.